The next 23 T cell receptor beta chains were all read from a single sample in a study of T cell responses to AZD1222 COVID-19 vaccine. The repertoire was sequenced with immunoSEQ multiplex PCR; TCRdb's copy has only in-frame clones and lacks some. The sample yields approximately 100,000 clones, about 92% seen once. Sequences were derived from peripheral blood, sampled on day 0 of AZD1222 vaccination. The source of these receptors is an adult in good health.

The rearrangement joins TRBV7-8 to TRBJ2-7; no clear D. The V end lost 5 bases, the J end lost 3 bases, and 14 bases lay between the germline ends. The CDR3 length is 14 residues. Per germline, CDR1 SGHVS and CDR2 FQNEAQ. DNA for the CDR3: TGTGCCAGCAGCAAGGACCTGGAGCTCTACGAGCAGTACTTC. Translating gives CASSKDLELYEQYF.

The CDR3 nucleotides are TGTGCCAGCAGGACAGGGGGTACAGATACGCAGTATTTT. It specifies CASRTGGTDTQYF. The chain is built from TRBV19 and TRBJ2-3; 10 positions agree with TRBD1. CDR3 length: 13 residues. Germline CDR1 is LNHDA and CDR2 is SQIVND (reference sequence). J lost 3 bases, V lost 9 bases, and 3 bases had no gene match. Combining the CDR3 with reference TRBV19 and TRBJ2-3 gives the whole variable domain DGGITQSPKYLFRKEGQNVTLSCEQNLNHDAMYWYRQDPGQGLRLIYYSQIVNDFQKGDIAEGYSVSREKKESFPLTVTSAQKNPTAFYLCASRTGGTDTQYFGPGTRLTVL.

V gene TRBV28 combines with J gene TRBJ1-2; D call uncertain. Germline V lookup: CDR1 MDHEN, CDR2 SYDVKM. The CDR3 extends over 13 amino acids. Trimming shortened V by 4 bases and J by 4 bases, and 10 bases separated the two germline ends. Written as DNA, the CDR3 is TGTGCCAGCAGTTCTTCAAGACTCTATGGCTACACCTTC. Residues: CASSSSRLYGYTF.

As concerns this clone: The same CDR3 can be traced to other DNA sequences in this sample. V gene TRBV18 combines with J gene TRBJ1-2; TRBD1 aligns across 9 bases. The V gene's germline CDR1 is KGHSH and CDR2 LQKENI. This CDR3 is built from 14 residues. The junction had 1 base not matched to a gene; V was cut back by 3 bases and J by 2 bases. Here the CDR3 reads CASSPGQGNYGYTF. In DNA, the CDR3 is TGTGCCAGCTCACCTGGACAGGGGAACTATGGCTACACCTTC.

The rearrangement links TRBV3-1 (or the pseudogene TRBV3-2) to TRBJ2-7, with D possibly being TRBD1 (6 bases). From germline, CDR1 is LGHDT and CDR2 YNNKEL (reference sequence). The CDR3 is 18 amino acids. Trimming removed 7 bases at V and 0 bases at J, with 25 bases between. The CDR3 DNA reads TGTGCCAGCACCTCAGCTGGGGGACACAAATATGCCTCCTACGAGCAGTACTTC. This sequence encodes CASTSAGGHKYASYEQYF.

The chain is built from TRBV20-1 and TRBJ1-1; D is ambiguous. This CDR3 spans 11 amino acids. From germline, CDR1 is DFQATT and CDR2 SNEGSKA (reference sequence). V was clipped by 2 bases and J by 7 bases, with 8 bases between them. CDR3 nucleotides: TGCAGTGCTAGAAAGGAGGATGAAGCTTTCTTT. Translated: CSARKEDEAFF.

The rearrangement uses TRBV7-2 and TRBJ2-1; D uncertain. CDR3 length: 11 amino acids. Looked up from germline, CDR1 is SGHTA and CDR2 is FQGNSA. Trimming shortened V by 3 bases and J by 6 bases, and 3 bases separated the two germline ends. CDR3 sequence: CASSFANEQFF. Written as DNA, the CDR3 is TGTGCCAGCAGCTTTGCCAATGAGCAGTTCTTC.

The chain recombines TRBV16 with TRBJ1-1; 8 nucleotides line up with TRBD1. The CDR3 consists of 16 residues. CDR1 is KGHSY, CDR2 FQNENV, per germline. V trimming: 4 bases; J trimming: 0 bases; junction bases outside the gene matches: 7. The CDR3 region has the DNA TGTGCCAGCAGCCTCGGACAGGGTATCATGAACACTGAAGCTTTCTTT. It is translated as CASSLGQGIMNTEAFF.

V is TRBV6-5 and J is TRBJ2-3; TRBD2 aligns across 11 bases. Germline loops: CDR1 MNHEY, CDR2 SVGAGI. This CDR3 spans 15 amino acids. Germline trimming cut 5 bases from V and 13 bases from J; bases unmatched to any gene: 14. CDR3 sequence reads: CASSPTSGGGYVEYF. The CDR3, as DNA: TGTGCCAGCAGTCCAACTAGCGGGGGAGGCTACGTGGAGTATTTT.

The gene calls are TRBV7-9 and TRBJ1-2; TRBD1 matches 7 bases. This CDR3 spans 14 amino acids. CDR1 is SEHNR, CDR2 FQNEAQ, per germline (reference sequence). The V gene end was trimmed by 5 bases and the J gene end by 3 bases; junction bases not matched to a gene: 6. The CDR3, as DNA: TGTGCCAGCAGCACCCAGACAGGGCACTATGGCTACACCTTC. Residues: CASSTQTGHYGYTF.

The chain recombines TRBV7-3 with TRBJ1-1; D is undetermined. Germline V gene lookup returns CDR1 SGHTA and CDR2 FQGTGA. The CDR3 covers 13 residues. V lost 5 bases and J 7 bases, leaving 14 bases between the germline ends. CDR3 protein: CASSPGGRYEAFF. Here the CDR3 DNA reads TGTGCCAGCAGCCCCGGAGGGAGGTATGAAGCTTTCTTT.

The chain carries TRBV10-1 and TRBJ2-3; 9 positions match TRBD2. There are 15 residues in the CDR3. Germline CDR1 WNHNN, CDR2 SYGVQD (reference sequence). V shed 9 bases and J 3 bases; nucleotides not matched to a gene: 10. The CDR3 nucleotides are TGCGCCAGGATCGACTTAGCGGGGGAGACAGATACGCAGTATTTT. Protein: CARIDLAGETDTQYF.

The genes are TRBV7-2 and TRBJ2-3; 7 bases align to TRBD2. Germline assignment: CDR1 SGHTA and CDR2 FQGNSA. Losses at the gene ends were 1 base for V and 0 bases for J; bases not matched to a gene: 4. The CDR3 has 16 amino acids. CDR3 DNA: TGTGCCAGCAGCTTAGAAGCGGGGCTAAGCACAGATACGCAGTATTTT. It codes for CASSLEAGLSTDTQYF.

This clone was recorded a few times. This chain joins TRBV6-5 and TRBJ2-5; 10 nucleotides agree with TRBD2. The CDR3 length is 15 residues. CDR1 and CDR2 from the germline V gene are MNHEY and SVGAGI. V lost 4 bases to trimming and J lost 1 base; unmatched junction nucleotides: 3. CDR3 nucleotide sequence: TGTGCCAGCAGTTTAGGACTAGCGGTCCAAGAGACCCAGTACTTC. This sequence encodes CASSLGLAVQETQYF.

In this sample, this clone turned up a few times. The chain employs TRBV11-3 and TRBJ1-4, with D possibly being TRBD1 (5 bases). The CDR3 totals 14 residues. The V gene's germline CDR1 is SGHNT and CDR2 YENEEA. V was cut by 10 bases and J by 3 bases, with 15 bases left in between. The DNA for the CDR3 is TGTGCCACCGCGCTGGGAGGGGCTAATGAAAAACTGTTTTTT. It translates to CATALGGANEKLFF.

The rearrangement joins TRBV7-3 to TRBJ2-1; D possibly uses TRBD1 or TRBD2 (5 bases each). Per the germline V gene, CDR1 is SGHTA and CDR2 is FQGTGA. This CDR3 comprises 13 residues. Trimming cost V 0 bases and J 7 bases, with 7 bases left between them. The CDR3 loop is CASSLTGVNEQFF. The CDR3 nucleotides read TGTGCCAGCAGCTTAACGGGGGTTAATGAGCAGTTCTTC.

The chain couples TRBV7-2 to TRBJ2-3; 11 bases fit TRBD2. Germline trimming cut 0 bases from V and 2 bases from J; bases unmatched to any gene: 7. This CDR3 is built from 18 residues. From germline, CDR1 is SGHTA and CDR2 FQGNSA. This chain's CDR3 is CASSLALTSGGYTDTQYF. The CDR3 DNA follows: TGTGCCAGCAGCTTAGCGTTAACTAGCGGGGGTTACACAGATACGCAGTATTTT. The whole variable domain, remainder taken from reference TRBV7-2 and TRBJ2-3, is GAGVSQSPSNKVTEKGKDVELRCDPISGHTALYWYRQSLGQGLEFLIYFQGNSAPDKSGLPSDRFSAERTGGSVSTLTIQRTQQEDSAVYLCASSLALTSGGYTDTQYFGPGTRLTVL.

The genes are TRBV29-1 and TRBJ2-7, with 8 bases that match TRBD1. This CDR3 region has 12 residues. Trimming cost V 5 bases and J 6 bases; bases outside gene matches: 6. The germline V gene encodes CDR1 SQVTM and CDR2 ANQGSEA. The CDR3 DNA reads TGCAGCGTTAGGACAGGGTTGGTCGAGCAGTACTTC. It encodes CSVRTGLVEQYF.

This chain joins TRBV27 and TRBJ1-4; no clear D. This CDR3 has 15 amino acids. The germline gives CDR1 MNHEY, CDR2 SMNVEV (reference sequence). Between the trimmed V and J ends, which lost 3 bases and 5 bases, there was a span of 13 bases. The DNA for the CDR3 is TGTGCCAGCAGTTTGGTGGCAGCTCTAAATGAAAAACTGTTTTTT. Amino acids: CASSLVAALNEKLFF.

The rearrangement links TRBV7-9 to TRBJ2-3; no clear D. The CDR3 sequence is 16 residues long. Germline CDR1 SEHNR, CDR2 FQNEAQ (reference sequence). Trimming took off 3 bases at V and 4 bases at J, with 17 bases between the two ends. The CDR3 DNA is TGTGCCAGCAGCTTTTCTAGGCCAGGTGGGGCAGATACGCAGTATTTT. This gives the protein CASSFSRPGGADTQYF.

This chain links TRBV3-1 (or the pseudogene TRBV3-2) with TRBJ2-1, with D possibly matching TRBD2 (6 bases). This CDR3 has 13 residues. Germline V gene lookup returns CDR1 LGHDT and CDR2 YNNKEL (reference sequence). V was pared by 3 bases and J by 12 bases, with 15 bases between. CDR3 residues: CASSHTPGVVQFF. The CDR3 DNA reads as TGTGCCAGCAGCCATACCCCGGGGGTGGTGCAGTTCTTC.

The DNA of the CDR3 is TGTGCCAGCAGTTACTCGACCGGGGCTGAAGCTTTCTTT. This encodes CASSYSTGAEAFF. The genes are TRBV6-6 and TRBJ1-1, with D unresolved. CDR3 length equals 13 residues. Trimming took 0 bases from V and 6 from J, leaving 8 bases between them. CDR1 is MNHNY and CDR2 is SVGAGI in the germline V gene (reference sequence).

The genes are TRBV19 and TRBJ1-6; 9 positions agree with TRBD1. This CDR3 contains 16 residues. Trimming at V came to 5 bases and at J to 5 bases, leaving 7 bases not matched to a gene. Germline V CDR1 and CDR2: LNHDA, SQIVND (reference sequence). The DNA of the CDR3 is TGTGCCAGTAGTCCCGGGACAGGGATGCATAATTCACCCCTCCACTTT. Amino acid sequence: CASSPGTGMHNSPLHF.